These 18 T cell receptor beta chains were sequenced from one sample in a study of blood T cell repertoires in COVID-19. Method: immunoSEQ multiplex PCR; TCRdb's copy keeps in-frame clones and lacks some. This table has 150,000 to 200,000 clones, around 82% appearing once. Sample: peripheral blood. The receptors were sampled from a woman of 80 years or more with acute or convalescent COVID-19.

The chain recombines TRBV9 with TRBJ2-3; 7 nucleotides match TRBD1. Germline V gene data show CDR1 as SGDLS and CDR2 as YYNGEE. V was pared by 3 bases and J by 4 bases, with 11 bases of the junction left unmatched. This CDR3 is built from 16 residues. The CDR3 DNA follows: TGTGCCAGCAGCGGGAGAGAGGGGGCAAGGTCAGATACGCAGTATTTT. It codes for CASSGREGARSDTQYF.

The rearrangement uses TRBV30 and TRBJ2-2; 8 nucleotides agree with TRBD1. In germline, CDR1 is GTSNPN, CDR2 SVGIG (reference sequence). CDR3 length: 14 residues. The V gene end was trimmed by 3 bases and the J gene end by 5 bases; junction bases not matched to a gene: 5. In DNA form, the CDR3 reads TGTGCCTGGAGCAGGGGGCGGAATACCGGGGAGCTGTTTTTT. Its protein product is CAWSRGRNTGELFF.

CDR3 in amino acids: CASSHSERGREKLFF. The CDR3 DNA reads TGCGCCAGCAGCCATTCAGAAAGGGGAAGGGAAAAACTGTTTTTT. V gene TRBV4-3 combines with J gene TRBJ1-4; D perhaps matches TRBD1 (5 bases). Trimming stripped 3 bases from V and 8 bases from J, with 16 bases between. This CDR3 contains 15 residues. Germline V gene lookup returns CDR1 LGHNA and CDR2 YSLEER.

This chain links TRBV30 with TRBJ2-2, with 11 nucleotides matching TRBD2. The CDR3 is made up of 17 amino acids. V was pared by 4 bases and J by 5 bases, with 12 bases of the junction left unmatched. CDR1 is GTSNPN and CDR2 is SVGIG in the germline V gene (reference sequence). CDR3 amino acids: CAWNRGGSGRVTGELFF. The CDR3 DNA follows: TGTGCCTGGAACCGAGGGGGTAGCGGGAGGGTTACCGGGGAGCTGTTTTTT.

The chain joins TRBV28 to TRBJ1-5; the D is unclear. The CDR3 covers 12 residues. With 4 bases removed from V and 4 bases from J, the gap between germline ends came to 5 bases. Germline CDR1 and CDR2: MDHEN and SYDVKM. The CDR3 is CASSSTNQPQHF. As DNA, the CDR3 is TGTGCCAGCAGTTCTACTAATCAGCCCCAGCATTTT.

The chain is built from TRBV11-2 and TRBJ2-7, with 7 bases identical to TRBD2. CDR3 length equals 16 residues. V lost 5 bases to trimming and J lost 1 base; unmatched junction nucleotides: 11. CDR1 SGHAT and CDR2 FQNNGV come from the germline V gene. The CDR3, as DNA: TGTGCCAGCAGCCCTCTTGGGGGAGGGATATCCTACGAGCAGTACTTC. Translation: CASSPLGGGISYEQYF.

The chain employs TRBV30 and TRBJ2-1, with TRBD2 matching 8 bases. Looked up from germline, CDR1 is GTSNPN and CDR2 is SVGIG (reference sequence). V lost 5 bases to trimming and J lost 10 bases; unmatched junction nucleotides: 13. The CDR3 runs 14 residues. The CDR3 region has the DNA TGTGCCTGGGGAGGGGGACTAGGGGTAGTAGAGCAGTTCTTC. Translation: CAWGGGLGVVEQFF.

The V call is TRBV6-6, the J call TRBJ2-7; the match to TRBD1 covers 11 bases. CDR1 is MNHNY and CDR2 is SVGAGI in the germline V gene (reference sequence). The V and J ends lost 6 bases and 3 bases, in that order; junction bases with no gene match: 4. CDR3 length: 14 amino acids. In DNA, the CDR3 is TGTGCCAGCAGCTCGGGACAGGGGGGCTACGAGCAGTACTTC. It yields the protein CASSSGQGGYEQYF.

The chain uses TRBV2 and TRBJ1-2; D unclear. Trimming cost V 6 bases and J 7 bases, with 18 bases left between them. The CDR3 runs 14 residues. In germline, CDR1 is SNHLY, CDR2 FYNNEI. CDR3 sequence: CASRGTGLPGGYTF. CDR3 nucleotide sequence: TGTGCCAGCAGAGGAACCGGACTGCCCGGTGGCTACACCTTC.

The chain is built from TRBV19 and TRBJ2-1; the match to TRBD1 covers 9 bases. The junction had 8 bases not matched to a gene; V was cut back by 2 bases and J by 6 bases. Germline lookup yields CDR1 LNHDA and CDR2 SQIVND (reference sequence). This CDR3 spans 16 amino acids. The CDR3 spells CASSINPQGAGNEQFF. CDR3 in DNA: TGTGCCAGTAGTATAAATCCACAGGGGGCTGGCAATGAGCAGTTCTTC.

The V gene is TRBV19, the J gene TRBJ1-6; D is ambiguous. Germline V gives CDR1 LNHDA, CDR2 SQIVND (reference sequence). Trimming shortened V by 8 bases and J by 6 bases, and 14 bases separated the two germline ends. CDR3 length: 14 amino acids. CDR3 protein: CASRPPGVNSPLHF. In DNA form, the CDR3 reads TGTGCCAGTCGTCCCCCGGGAGTTAATTCACCCCTCCACTTT.

As concerns this clone: The same CDR3 also results from other DNA sequences found in this sample. The genes are TRBV5-6 and TRBJ1-2; 8 bases match TRBD1. The V segment lost 3 bases and the J segment 7 bases; nucleotides outside the gene matches: 8. This CDR3 is built from 14 residues. The V gene's germline CDR1 is SGHDT and CDR2 YYEEEE. CDR3 nucleotides: TGTGCCAGCAGCTCGACAGGGGTGCGTGGTGGCTACACCTTC. Protein: CASSSTGVRGGYTF.

This clone was counted a single time. The V and J genes are TRBV12-5 and TRBJ2-7; D is perhaps TRBD2 (6 bases). This CDR3 has 13 amino acids. Between the trimmed V and J ends, which lost 1 base and 7 bases, there was a span of 11 bases. The V gene's germline CDR1 is LGHNT and CDR2 FRNRAP. CDR3 in DNA: TGTGCTAGTGGTTTGGCGGGAGAGAAAGAGCAGTACTTC. This codes for CASGLAGEKEQYF.

This clone was detected once. The chain joins TRBV30 to TRBJ1-2, with D possibly TRBD1 on 6 matching bases. Germline V gene lookup returns CDR1 GTSNPN and CDR2 SVGIG (reference sequence). This CDR3 is built from 12 residues. The germline V and J ends were trimmed by 3 bases and 4 bases, with 9 bases remaining between them. Here the CDR3 reads CAWSVQGYGYTF. For the CDR3, the DNA is TGTGCCTGGAGCGTACAGGGCTATGGCTACACCTTC.

The rearrangement links TRBV7-2 to TRBJ2-1; D gene unclear. In germline, CDR1 is SGHTA, CDR2 FQGNSA. The CDR3 is 15 amino acids. Trimming cost V 1 base and J 0 bases, with 7 bases left between them. CDR3 in amino acids: CASSLGLDSYNEQFF. CDR3 DNA: TGTGCCAGCAGCTTAGGACTGGACTCCTACAATGAGCAGTTCTTC.

The genes are TRBV27 and TRBJ2-2, with 8 bases fitting TRBD1. Germline V lookup: CDR1 MNHEY, CDR2 SMNVEV (reference sequence). The CDR3 is made up of 17 amino acids. J was trimmed by 3 bases and V by 1 base; bases with no gene match: 7. CDR3: CASSLYGQGGDTGELFF. The CDR3 DNA reads TGTGCCAGCAGTTTATACGGACAGGGCGGGGACACCGGGGAGCTGTTTTTT.

The CDR3 here is CASSLGQGAGYTF. CDR3 DNA sequence: TGTGCCAGCAGTTTAGGACAGGGAGCAGGCTACACCTTC. The chain recombines TRBV28 with TRBJ1-2, with 8 nucleotides matching TRBD1. CDR1 and CDR2 (germline): MDHEN, SYDVKM. V shed 2 bases, J shed 8 bases, and the junction held 4 bases outside the gene matches. CDR3 length: 13 amino acids.

The J gene is TRBJ1-1, the V gene TRBV30; no clear D gene. The CDR3 spans 13 residues. Germline V gene sequence: CDR1 GTSNPN, CDR2 SVGIG (reference sequence). The V end was cut by 0 bases, the J end by 7 bases, with 12 bases between. This CDR3 reads CAWSVHGVYEAFF. CDR3 in DNA: TGTGCCTGGAGTGTACATGGAGTATATGAAGCTTTCTTT. Full variable domain (remainder filled in from reference TRBV30 and TRBJ1-1): SQTIHQWPATLVQPVGSPLSLECTVEGTSNPNLYWYRQAAGRGLQLLFYSVGIGQISSEVPQNLSASRPQDRQFILSSKKLLLSDSGFYLCAWSVHGVYEAFFGQGTRLTVV.